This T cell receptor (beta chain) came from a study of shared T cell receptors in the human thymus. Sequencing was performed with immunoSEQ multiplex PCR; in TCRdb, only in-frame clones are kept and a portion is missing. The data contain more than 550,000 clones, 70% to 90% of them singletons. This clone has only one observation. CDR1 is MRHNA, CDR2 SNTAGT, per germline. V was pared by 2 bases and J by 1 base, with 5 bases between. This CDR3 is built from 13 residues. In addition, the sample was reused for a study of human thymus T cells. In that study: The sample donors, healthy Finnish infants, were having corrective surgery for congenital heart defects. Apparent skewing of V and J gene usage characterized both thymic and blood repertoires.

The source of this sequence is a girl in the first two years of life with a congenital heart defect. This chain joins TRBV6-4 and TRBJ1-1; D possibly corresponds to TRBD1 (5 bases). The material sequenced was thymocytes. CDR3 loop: CASSDDRNTEAFF. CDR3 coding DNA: TGTGCCAGCAGTGACGACAGGAACACTGAAGCTTTCTTT.